Listed below are T cell receptor beta chains from one sample, sequenced in a study of blood T cells in healthy people across ages. TCRdb reprocessed the 5' RACE reads with MiXCR, giving one entry per CDR3 protein. The sample yields nearly 1 million distinct CDR3 sequences, roughly 51% seen once. Sequencing input: blood. The receptor set was obtained from a woman aged 60-70 years in good health. Both conserved end residues are part of each CDR3. D genes are given only for firm matches. Size tells how often a clone was seen (once, few, many) or the class of an expanded clone, and some rows leave it out.

abundance	d_gene	j_gene	v_gene	CDR3aa	CDR3nt
few	.	TRBJ2-5	TRBV29-1	CSVWSGETQYF	TGCAGCGTTTGGTCGGGAGAGACCCAGTACTTC
.	TRBD1	TRBJ1-1	TRBV5-1	CASSADREAAEAFF	TGCGCCAGCAGCGCGGACAGGGAGGCGGCTGAAGCTTTCTTT
once	TRBD1	TRBJ2-7	TRBV28	CASSFYGTGGNEQYF	TGTGCCAGCAGTTTCTACGGGACAGGGGGCAACGAGCAGTACTTC
.	TRBD2	TRBJ2-7	TRBV20-1	CSAVSIGGGARNEQYF	TGCAGTGCCGTTTCTATCGGCGGGGGGGCGAGGAACGAGCAGTACTTC
.	TRBD1	TRBJ1-2	TRBV3-1	CASSARQGANGYTF	TGTGCCAGCAGCGCTCGACAGGGCGCGAATGGCTACACCTTC
.	.	TRBJ1-4	TRBV20-1	CSAYREFTEKLFF	TGCAGTGCCTACAGAGAATTTACGGAAAAACTGTTTTTT
.	TRBD2	TRBJ2-3	TRBV4-3	CASSQGTGLGTDTQYF	TGCGCCAGCAGCCAAGGCACGGGACTAGGCACAGATACGCAGTATTTT
.	.	TRBJ1-1	TRBV20-1	CSARGSGTEAFF	TGCAGTGCTAGAGGGTCGGGTACTGAAGCTTTCTTT
few	.	TRBJ1-5	TRBV12-3/TRBV12-4	CASRTTESINQPQHF	TGTGCCAGCAGGACGACAGAATCAATCAATCAGCCCCAGCATTTT
once	.	TRBJ2-5	TRBV20-1	CSATVAGWKETQYF	TGCAGTGCTACCGTCGCGGGCTGGAAAGAGACCCAGTACTTC
.	.	TRBJ2-7	TRBV7-9	CASSSPDFSYEQYF	TGTGCCAGCAGCTCTCCCGACTTTTCCTACGAGCAGTACTTC
.	.	TRBJ1-5	TRBV18	CASSPEGTNQPQHF	TGTGCCAGCTCACCGGAGGGGACCAATCAGCCCCAGCATTTT
.	.	TRBJ2-7	TRBV29-1	CSVGEGVTSYEQYF	TGCAGCGTTGGGGAGGGGGTGACCTCCTACGAGCAGTACTTC
.	.	TRBJ2-5	TRBV3-1	CASSQEWVQETQYF	TGTGCCAGCAGCCAAGAATGGGTTCAAGAGACCCAGTACTTC
.	TRBD2	TRBJ2-1	TRBV5-1	CASSLAWGTSDEQFF	TGCGCCAGCAGCTTGGCCTGGGGGACTAGCGATGAGCAGTTCTTC
few	TRBD2	TRBJ2-7	TRBV10-3	CAISYSGKFYEQYF	TGTGCCATCAGCTATAGCGGGAAGTTCTACGAGCAGTACTTC
.	TRBD2	TRBJ2-3	TRBV5-1	CASLDRREGRDTQYF	TGCGCCAGCCTTGATCGGCGGGAGGGCCGCGATACGCAGTATTTT
.	.	TRBJ2-7	TRBV29-1	CSVKLDSCEQYF	TGCAGCGTCAAACTAGACTCCTGCGAGCAGTACTTC
.	.	TRBJ2-1	TRBV4-2	CASSSALLGSTYNEQFF	TGTGCCAGCAGCTCAGCTCTGCTAGGATCAACCTACAATGAGCAGTTCTTC
few	.	TRBJ1-5	TRBV12-3/TRBV12-4	CASSTRENYQPQHF	TGTGCCAGCAGCACACGGGAGAACTATCAGCCCCAGCATTTT
few	.	TRBJ1-2	TRBV6-5	CASNPLWPSQYGYTF	TGTGCCAGCAACCCACTATGGCCGTCTCAGTATGGCTACACCTTC
few	.	TRBJ2-3	TRBV5-1	CASSHPEGRFVVDTQYF	TGCGCCAGCAGTCACCCCGAGGGGCGTTTTGTGGTAGATACGCAGTATTTT
few	TRBD1	TRBJ2-3	TRBV27	CASSLRGQSDTQYF	TGTGCCAGCAGTTTAAGGGGGCAGTCAGATACGCAGTATTTT
few	.	TRBJ2-7	TRBV20-1	CSAIPRGFSEQYF	TGCAGTGCTATTCCCAGGGGTTTTTCCGAGCAGTACTTC
.	.	TRBJ2-1	TRBV3-1	CASSQEFGLGEQFF	TGTGCCAGCAGCCAAGAGTTCGGTCTGGGTGAGCAGTTCTTC
few	TRBD1	TRBJ2-6	TRBV11-2	CASSLGTGGISGANVLTF	TGTGCCAGCAGCTTAGGGACAGGGGGAATCTCTGGGGCCAACGTCCTGACTTTC
few	.	TRBJ2-7	TRBV20-1	CSANEQYF	TGCAGTGCTAACGAGCAGTACTTC
few	.	TRBJ2-5	TRBV12-3/TRBV12-4	CASSPKGWYQETQYF	TGTGCCAGCAGTCCCAAGGGGTGGTACCAAGAGACCCAGTACTTC
.	.	TRBJ2-7	TRBV3-1	CASSPVIHEQYF	TGTGCCAGCAGCCCAGTCATCCATGAGCAGTACTTC
.	TRBD1	TRBJ2-7	TRBV6-1	CASSEADRGPYEQYF	TGTGCCAGCAGTGAAGCCGACAGGGGGCCCTACGAGCAGTACTTC
.	.	TRBJ2-7	TRBV29-1	CRPVQDEQYF	TGCCGTCCTGTCCAGGACGAGCAGTACTTC
many	TRBD1	TRBJ1-2	TRBV18	CASSPQRVGTGGPNYGYTF	TGTGCCAGCTCACCACAACGCGTCGGGACAGGGGGTCCCAACTATGGCTACACCTTC